These 25 T cell receptor beta chains originate from one sample sequenced in a study of identical twins. TCRdb recomputed calls from the 5' RACE reads with MiXCR, one row per CDR3 protein. The top ten hold roughly 0.56% of the sample, which has 450,000 or so distinct CDR3 sequences, 13% to 15% seen once. The same specimen was also included in a second study, on yellow fever vaccine responses in identical twins.

Sequenced sample: CD4+ T cells sorted from blood. The receptors were gathered from a woman under 30 in good health.

This clonotype was recorded many times. The V gene is TRBV5-1, the J gene TRBJ2-2, with D tentatively TRBD2 (6 bases). The length of the CDR3 is 17 residues. Trimming removed 0 bases at V and 0 bases at J, with 12 bases between. Germline CDR1 and CDR2: SGHRS and YFSETQ. CDR3 in amino acids: CASSLVRTGANTGELFF. The CDR3 DNA reads TGCGCCAGCAGCTTGGTGAGGACGGGGGCGAACACCGGGGAGCTGTTTTTT.

In this sample, this clonotype turned up a few times. V usage is TRBV6-1 and J usage is TRBJ1-4; 7 nucleotides match TRBD1. The CDR3 covers 13 residues. Germline V gene sequence: CDR1 MNHNS, CDR2 SASEGT. Trimming at V came to 6 bases and at J to 7 bases, leaving 5 bases not matched to a gene. This CDR3 reads CASRTGTAEKLFF. CDR3 in DNA: TGTGCCAGCAGGACAGGGACAGCTGAAAAACTGTTTTTT.

This clonotype was seen ten or more times. The chain carries TRBV12-3 or TRBV12-4 and TRBJ2-7; D is perhaps TRBD1 or TRBD2 (6 bases each). V was clipped by 0 bases and J by 3 bases, with 18 bases between them. This CDR3 comprises 17 residues. CDR3 DNA sequence: TGTGCCAGCAGTTTAGCGCGCGGGACAACGTACCTCTACGAGCAGTACTTC. It codes for CASSLARGTTYLYEQYF.

There are a few counts of this clonotype. The rearrangement links TRBV2 to TRBJ2-3; 8 bases fit TRBD1. The CDR3 sequence is 16 residues long. Unmatched junction bases numbered 9, after V lost 5 bases and J lost 2 bases. Germline lookup yields CDR1 SNHLY and CDR2 FYNNEI. DNA of the CDR3: TGTGCCAGCAGTCTCCGACAGGGGCTATTCACAGATACGCAGTATTTT. Translating it yields CASSLRQGLFTDTQYF.

This clonotype appeared a few times. The rearrangement uses TRBV2 and TRBJ2-5; D might be TRBD1 (6 bases). Trimming removed 3 bases at V and 4 bases at J, with 9 bases between. Germline V lookup: CDR1 SNHLY, CDR2 FYNNEI. The CDR3 covers 13 residues. Here the CDR3 DNA reads TGTGCCAGCAGTGATCTCAGGGGAGAGACCCAGTACTTC. Encoded protein: CASSDLRGETQYF.

V usage is TRBV20-1 and J usage is TRBJ2-7, with D possibly TRBD2 on 6 matching bases. CDR1 is DFQATT and CDR2 is SNEGSKA in the germline V gene (reference sequence). V dropped 0 bases and J dropped 2 bases, with 14 bases sitting between them. The CDR3 loop spans 15 amino acids. CDR3: CSARDRRAATYEQYF. The CDR3 nucleotides read TGCAGTGCTAGAGATCGGAGGGCGGCAACCTACGAGCAGTACTTC.

This chain uses TRBV7-2 with TRBJ2-1, with TRBD2 as a possible D gene (6 bases). The V gene lost 3 bases and the J gene lost 5 bases, with 11 bases spanning the gap. The length of the CDR3 is 14 residues. Germline CDR1 and CDR2: SGHTA and FQGNSA. The CDR3 is CASSFRLGDNEQFF. CDR3 nucleotide sequence: TGTGCCAGCAGCTTCAGACTAGGAGACAATGAGCAGTTCTTC.

This clonotype came up a few times. The V and J genes are TRBV30 and TRBJ2-7; D is unresolved. The CDR3 length is 14 residues. Germline V gives CDR1 GTSNPN, CDR2 SVGIG (reference sequence). Between the trimmed V and J ends, which lost 4 bases and 0 bases, there was a span of 13 bases. The CDR3 protein is CAWTPGESSYEQYF. Here the CDR3 DNA reads TGTGCCTGGACCCCAGGAGAAAGCTCCTACGAGCAGTACTTC.

A few counts support this clonotype. This chain uses TRBV20-1 with TRBJ2-1; D may be TRBD2 (5 bases). The CDR3 totals 15 residues. V lost 6 bases, J lost 4 bases, and 19 bases lay in between. CDR1 is DFQATT and CDR2 is SNEGSKA in the germline V gene (reference sequence). CDR3 amino acids: CSAPRATSTYNEQFF. Here the CDR3 DNA reads TGCAGTGCCCCGAGGGCGACGTCGACGTACAATGAGCAGTTCTTC.

The V gene is TRBV20-1, the J gene TRBJ2-7, with 13 nucleotides matching TRBD2. The CDR3 has 15 residues. Germline V lookup: CDR1 DFQATT, CDR2 SNEGSKA (reference sequence). The J segment lost 0 bases and the V segment lost 6 bases, leaving 5 bases of the junction unmatched. The DNA of the CDR3 is TGCAGTGCAAGGACTAGCGGGGGTCCCTCCTACGAGCAGTACTTC. This gives the protein CSARTSGGPSYEQYF.

This clonotype was recorded many times. This chain links TRBV27 with TRBJ2-1; TRBD2 matches at 13 bases. CDR1 is MNHEY and CDR2 is SMNVEV in the germline V gene (reference sequence). The CDR3 is made up of 16 amino acids. V lost 5 bases, J lost 6 bases, and 7 bases stayed unmatched. CDR3 sequence: CASSPRLAGGRNEQFF. As DNA, the CDR3 is TGTGCCAGCAGTCCACGACTAGCGGGAGGTCGCAATGAGCAGTTCTTC.

The chain combines TRBV2 with TRBJ2-3; TRBD2 aligns across 15 bases. V lost 4 bases to trimming and J lost 4 bases; unmatched junction nucleotides: 3. This CDR3 spans 16 amino acids. Germline V gene data show CDR1 as SNHLY and CDR2 as FYNNEI. The CDR3 nucleotides are TGTGCCAGCAGTGTGGGACTAGCGGGAGGTGCAGATACGCAGTATTTT. Translating gives CASSVGLAGGADTQYF.

This chain links TRBV4-1 with TRBJ1-4; 7 positions agree with TRBD1. CDR1 is MGHRA, CDR2 YSYEKL, per germline. V lost 3 bases to trimming and J lost 4 bases; unmatched junction nucleotides: 5. The CDR3 extends over 15 amino acids. CDR3 in amino acids: CASSHEGQYNEKLFF. CDR3 nucleotides: TGCGCCAGCAGCCACGAGGGACAGTATAATGAAAAACTGTTTTTT.

The chain combines TRBV20-1 with TRBJ2-5; perhaps TRBD2 as D (7 bases). The CDR3 runs 15 residues. In germline, CDR1 is DFQATT, CDR2 SNEGSKA (reference sequence). V was pared by 0 bases and J by 4 bases, with 15 bases between. In nucleotides, the CDR3 is TGCAGTGCTAGAGATAGGAGGGGGGGCCTAGAGACCCAGTACTTC. Encoded protein: CSARDRRGGLETQYF.

This clonotype was picked up a small number of times. The chain uses TRBV20-1 and TRBJ2-1, with D unresolved. Germline loops: CDR1 DFQATT, CDR2 SNEGSKA (reference sequence). The ends were cut back, 0 bases at V and 10 bases at J, with 10 bases in the middle. This CDR3 is built from 12 residues. DNA of the CDR3: TGCAGTGCTAGAGATGCCAGAGACGAGCAGTTCTTC. Translation gives CSARDARDEQFF.

The chain is built from TRBV27 and TRBJ2-1, with 9 bases lining up with TRBD2. Germline lookup yields CDR1 MNHEY and CDR2 SMNVEV (reference sequence). The V gene end was trimmed by 2 bases and the J gene end by 9 bases; junction bases not matched to a gene: 11. The CDR3 extends over 16 amino acids. CDR3 in amino acids: CASSLKVTGLATEQFF. For the CDR3, the DNA is TGTGCCAGCAGTTTAAAGGTGACGGGACTAGCAACTGAGCAGTTCTTC.

This clonotype was recorded a few times. The chain has TRBV7-8 and TRBJ2-1, with D unresolved. This CDR3 has 12 residues. The ends were cut back, 5 bases at V and 7 bases at J, with 9 bases in the middle. Per the germline V gene, CDR1 is SGHVS and CDR2 is FQNEAQ. CDR3 nucleotides: TGTGCCAGCAGCGCCTCAGAGAATGAGCAGTTCTTC. It is translated as CASSASENEQFF.

This clonotype was picked up many times. This chain connects TRBV6-2 or TRBV6-3 to TRBJ2-4, with D perhaps matching TRBD2 (6 bases). The germline V gene encodes CDR1 MNHEY and CDR2 SVGEGT. The ends were cut back, 4 bases at V and 0 bases at J, with 7 bases in the middle. This CDR3 is 14 amino acids long. CDR3 DNA: TGTGCCAGCAGTTCGCGGGGAGCCAAAAACATTCAGTACTTC. This gives the protein CASSSRGAKNIQYF.

This clonotype was seen a handful of times. The chain recombines TRBV12-3 or TRBV12-4 with TRBJ1-1, with D possibly matching TRBD1 (5 bases). Trimming pared 7 bases from V and 1 base from J, leaving 13 bases between. CDR3 length: 14 amino acids. The CDR3, as DNA: TGTGCCAGCATTACAGGAATTAAGAACACTGAAGCTTTCTTT. It is translated as CASITGIKNTEAFF.

Ten or more counts support this clonotype. In DNA form, the CDR3 reads TGCAGTGCTAGGACACCTGGGGACCGGTCACCCCTCCACTTT. Translated: CSARTPGDRSPLHF. The chain employs TRBV20-1 and TRBJ1-6; a possible D gene is TRBD1 (5 bases). V was cut by 3 bases and J by 10 bases, with 16 bases left in between. This CDR3 has 14 amino acids. Germline assignment: CDR1 DFQATT and CDR2 SNEGSKA (reference sequence).

This clonotype was counted ten times or more. The chain uses TRBV29-1 and TRBJ1-1, with D maybe TRBD1 (6 bases). Germline V gene data show CDR1 as SQVTM and CDR2 as ANQGSEA. The CDR3 extends over 10 amino acids. V gave up 7 bases and J gave up 7 bases, with 10 bases separating them. CDR3 in DNA: TGCAGCGCGAGGGGGGGTGAAGCTTTCTTT. Amino acid sequence: CSARGGEAFF.

The CDR3 sequence is CASSHGLAGDFVDTQYF. The CDR3 coding sequence is TGCGCCAGCAGCCACGGTCTAGCGGGAGATTTCGTAGATACGCAGTATTTT. The chain links TRBV4-3 to TRBJ2-3; 10 bases are shared with TRBD2. Germline V CDR1 and CDR2: LGHNA, YSLEER. The CDR3 has 17 amino acids. The trim removed 3 bases at V and 5 bases at J, leaving 11 bases unmatched.

The table lists this clonotype with many counts. The V call is TRBV4-1, the J call TRBJ2-2; a possible D gene is TRBD2 (6 bases). The germline V and J ends were trimmed by 6 bases and 6 bases, with 17 bases remaining between them. The CDR3 sequence is 15 residues long. Germline CDR1 MGHRA, CDR2 YSYEKL. In DNA form, the CDR3 reads TGCGCCAGCAGTGGGGGACTTTCCGTTTCCGGGGAGCTGTTTTTT. Protein sequence: CASSGGLSVSGELFF.

This clonotype was detected a few times. This chain's CDR3 is CASMNRETGELFF. DNA for the CDR3: TGCGCCAGCATGAACAGGGAAACCGGGGAGCTGTTTTTT. V is TRBV10-1 and J is TRBJ2-2, with a possible D match to TRBD1 (6 bases). Looked up from germline, CDR1 is WNHNN and CDR2 is SYGVQD (reference sequence). The V gene lost 7 bases and the J gene lost 5 bases, with 11 bases spanning the gap. The CDR3 sequence is 13 residues long.

The chain employs TRBV5-4 and TRBJ2-2; 11 positions match TRBD2. There are 15 residues in the CDR3. Germline lookup yields CDR1 SGHNT and CDR2 YYREEE (reference sequence). Trimming at V came to 4 bases and at J to 6 bases, leaving 5 bases not matched to a gene. CDR3: CASSGSGRAAGELFF. The CDR3 nucleotides are TGTGCCAGCAGCGGTAGCGGGAGGGCCGCCGGGGAGCTGTTTTTT.